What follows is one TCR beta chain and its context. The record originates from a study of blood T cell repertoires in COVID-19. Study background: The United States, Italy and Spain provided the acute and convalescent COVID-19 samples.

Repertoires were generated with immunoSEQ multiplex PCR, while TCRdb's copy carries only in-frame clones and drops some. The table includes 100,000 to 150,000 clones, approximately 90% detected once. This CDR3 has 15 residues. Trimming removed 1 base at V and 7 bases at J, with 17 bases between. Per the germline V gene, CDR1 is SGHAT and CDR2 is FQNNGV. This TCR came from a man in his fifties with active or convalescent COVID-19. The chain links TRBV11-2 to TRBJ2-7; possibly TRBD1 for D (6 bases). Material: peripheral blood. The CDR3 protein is CASSLGRGLWSEQYF. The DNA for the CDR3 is TGTGCCAGCAGCTTAGGCAGGGGCCTATGGTCGGAGCAGTACTTC.